These T cell receptor beta chains were read from a single sample in a study of cytomegalovirus exposure and HLA in healthy donors. Clones were read by immunoSEQ multiplex PCR, and TCRdb kept only the in-frame ones, dropping some. The table records 110,000 to 150,000 clones, approximately 80% of them present only once. The sequenced material came from PBMCs. The receptors were gathered from a man aged 18 to 29 in good health and CMV-seronegative. Both conserved end residues are part of each CDR3. A D gene is named only where the DNA matches it firmly. Some rows mark clone size as missing; the rest say once, few, many or name a class of expanded clone.

TRBJ2-7 | . | TRBD1 | TRBV5-6 | CASSSTGSEQYF | TGTGCCAGCAGTTCGACAGGGAGCGAGCAGTACTTC
TRBJ2-3 | once | . | TRBV5-6 | CASSLWQISTDTQYF | TGTGCCAGCAGCTTGTGGCAGATAAGCACAGATACGCAGTATTTT
TRBJ2-1 | . | TRBD1 | TRBV28 | CASIRQGATYNEQFF | TGTGCCAGCATAAGACAGGGGGCAACCTACAATGAGCAGTTCTTC
TRBJ2-1 | . | TRBD2 | TRBV5-6 | CASSAGGGYNEQFF | TGTGCCAGCAGCGCGGGCGGGGGCTACAATGAGCAGTTCTTC
TRBJ1-5 | . | . | TRBV30 | CAWTGTNNQPQHF | TGTGCCTGGACTGGGACAAACAATCAGCCCCAGCATTTT
TRBJ2-1 | . | TRBD2 | TRBV7-6 | CASSSLAGSYNEQFF | TGTGCCAGCAGCTCACTAGCGGGCAGCTACAATGAGCAGTTCTTC
TRBJ2-7 | . | TRBD1 | TRBV28 | CASSSPRQGDEQYF | TGTGCCAGCAGTTCTCCCCGACAGGGGGACGAGCAGTACTTC
TRBJ1-5 | . | . | TRBV9 | CASSLTGGANQPQHF | TGTGCCAGCAGCTTGACAGGCGGAGCCAATCAGCCCCAGCATTTT
TRBJ1-5 | . | . | TRBV7-8 | CASSYTSDQPQHF | TGTGCCAGCAGCTACACCAGCGATCAGCCCCAGCATTTT
TRBJ1-4 | . | TRBD1 | TRBV2 | CASSHRDSATNEKLFF | TGTGCCAGCAGTCACCGGGACAGCGCAACTAATGAAAAACTGTTTTTT
TRBJ2-1 | . | . | TRBV5-1 | CASSLVATGIAVNEQFF | TGCGCCAGCAGCTTGGTGGCGACAGGGATAGCGGTCAATGAGCAGTTCTTC
TRBJ1-5 | . | . | TRBV29-1 | CSVADSPFNQPQHF | TGCAGCGTTGCTGACTCCCCGTTTAATCAGCCCCAGCATTTT
TRBJ2-7 | . | TRBD1 | TRBV9 | CASSLYSGTGGEQYF | TGTGCCAGCAGTCTTTACTCCGGGACAGGCGGCGAGCAGTACTTC
TRBJ2-3 | few | TRBD2 | TRBV29-1 | CSVVGTRGSTDTQYF | TGCAGCGTTGTGGGGACTAGGGGGAGCACAGATACGCAGTATTTT
TRBJ2-2 | . | TRBD2 | TRBV28 | CASSPAFGLAEANTGELFF | TGTGCCAGCAGTCCCGCCTTTGGGCTAGCGGAGGCGAACACCGGGGAGCTGTTTTTT
TRBJ2-7 | . | . | TRBV18 | CASSPEGRDEQYF | TGTGCCAGCTCACCAGAGGGCCGGGACGAGCAGTACTTC
TRBJ2-5 | . | TRBD2 | TRBV7-2 | CASSLGGGAQTQYF | TGTGCCAGCAGCTTAGGGGGAGGGGCCCAGACCCAGTACTTC
TRBJ2-7 | . | TRBD2 | TRBV5-5 | CASSIGGGDEQYF | TGTGCCAGCAGCATAGGTGGGGGGGACGAGCAGTACTTC
TRBJ2-2 | . | TRBD1 | TRBV7-6 | CASSATGSNTGELFF | TGTGCCAGCAGCGCGACAGGGTCGAACACCGGGGAGCTGTTTTTT
TRBJ2-7 | . | TRBD1 | TRBV6-6 | CASSYSRGQGDEQYF | TGTGCCAGCAGTTACTCGAGAGGGCAGGGGGACGAGCAGTACTTC
TRBJ2-3 | once | . | TRBV5-5 | CASSSTVPSGADTQYF | TGTGCCAGCAGCTCTACCGTACCCTCAGGGGCAGATACGCAGTATTTT
TRBJ2-1 | . | TRBD2 | TRBV7-6 | CASSFGREGQNEQFF | TGTGCCAGCAGCTTTGGGCGGGAGGGCCAAAATGAGCAGTTCTTC
TRBJ2-1 | . | TRBD1 | TRBV18 | CASSPGQDYNEQFF | TGTGCCAGCTCACCGGGACAGGACTACAATGAGCAGTTCTTC
TRBJ2-1 | . | TRBD2 | TRBV14 | CASSQDLSGGSYNEQFF | TGTGCCAGCAGCCAAGATCTAAGCGGGGGTTCCTACAATGAGCAGTTCTTC
TRBJ2-7 | . | TRBD2 | TRBV19 | CASSDSASGGPPYEQHF | TGTGCCAGTAGCGACAGTGCTAGCGGGGGGCCGCCCTACGAGCAGCACTTC
TRBJ1-4 | . | . | TRBV10-3 | CAISESQSNEKLFF | TGTGCCATCAGTGAATCGCAGTCTAATGAAAAACTGTTTTTT
TRBJ1-2 | few | TRBD1 | TRBV9 | CASSDRDRGGGYTF | TGTGCCAGCAGCGACCGGGACAGGGGAGGCGGCTACACCTTC
TRBJ2-3 | . | . | TRBV28 | CASSLDGRYDTQYF | TGTGCCAGCAGTTTGGACGGGAGATATGATACGCAGTATTTT
TRBJ2-7 | . | TRBD2 | TRBV7-6 | CASSLEASGRAVGEQYF | TGTGCCAGCAGCTTAGAGGCTAGCGGGAGGGCCGTCGGGGAGCAGTACTTC
TRBJ1-3 | few | . | TRBV5-1 | CASSLDGSGNTIYF | TGCGCCAGCAGCTTGGACGGCTCTGGAAACACCATATATTTT
TRBJ2-3 | . | TRBD2 | TRBV5-4 | CASSSGGLAGGTTDTQYF | TGTGCCAGCAGCAGCGGCGGGCTAGCGGGGGGTACCACAGATACGCAGTATTTT
TRBJ1-1 | . | . | TRBV19 | CASSITGNTEAFF | TGTGCCAGTAGTATTACGGGGAACACTGAAGCTTTCTTT
TRBJ2-1 | . | . | TRBV6-5 | CASNPLGGYNEQFF | TGTGCCAGCAACCCCCTAGGGGGTTACAATGAGCAGTTCTTC
TRBJ2-2 | few | TRBD2 | TRBV10-2 | CASRARAGEVGELFF | TGCGCCAGCAGGGCCCGAGCGGGAGAGGTCGGGGAGCTGTTTTTT
TRBJ2-7 | . | . | TRBV28 | CASSLRGYEQYF | TGTGCCAGCAGTTTGAGGGGGTACGAGCAGTACTTC
TRBJ2-3 | . | . | TRBV7-9 | CASSLGSSTDTQYF | TGTGCCAGCAGCTTGGGCTCCAGCACAGATACGCAGTATTTT
TRBJ2-2 | few | . | TRBV4-2 | CASSPGSDTGELFF | TGTGCCAGCAGCCCCGGGAGTGACACCGGGGAGCTGTTTTTT
TRBJ2-6 | . | TRBD1 | TRBV4-1 | CASSQVQGAAGANVLTF | TGCGCCAGCAGCCAAGTCCAGGGGGCGGCTGGGGCCAACGTCCTGACTTTC
TRBJ1-5 | few | TRBD1 | TRBV10-3 | CAISERTGGSYSNQPQHF | TGTGCCATCAGTGAGCGGACAGGTGGGTCATATAGCAATCAGCCCCAGCATTTT
TRBJ2-7 | . | TRBD1 | TRBV10-1 | CASGIQGGEQYF | TGCGCCAGCGGAATACAGGGGGGCGAGCAGTACTTC
TRBJ1-2 | . | . | TRBV30 | CAWSSQGRGGYTF | TGTGCCTGGAGCAGTCAGGGGAGAGGGGGCTACACCTTC
TRBJ1-5 | . | . | TRBV27 | CASSPYVPGEGNQPQHF | TGTGCCAGCAGTCCCTACGTTCCGGGGGAGGGCAATCAGCCCCAGCATTTT
TRBJ1-1 | . | . | TRBV29-1 | CSVEDFWDISTETEAFF | TGCAGCGTTGAAGATTTCTGGGACATATCGACAGAAACTGAAGCTTTCTTT
TRBJ1-2 | . | . | TRBV10-2 | CASSESISTVVYGYTF | TGCGCCAGCAGTGAGTCGATCTCGACAGTCGTCTATGGCTACACCTTC
TRBJ2-1 | . | . | TRBV5-1 | CASGRKRELNEQFF | TGCGCCAGCGGTAGAAAGCGAGAGCTCAATGAGCAGTTCTTC
TRBJ1-2 | once | TRBD1 | TRBV5-1 | CASSSEIPGQGGNGYTF | TGCGCCAGCAGCTCCGAAATACCTGGACAGGGGGGCAATGGCTACACCTTC
TRBJ1-1 | . | . | TRBV7-2 | CASSLPGVVAEAFF | TGTGCCAGCAGCTTACCGGGGGTCGTCGCTGAAGCTTTCTTT
TRBJ2-7 | . | TRBD1 | TRBV11-3 | CASSQHPGQPYEQYF | TGTGCCAGCAGCCAACATCCGGGACAGCCATACGAGCAGTACTTC
TRBJ2-7 | . | TRBD2 | TRBV2 | CASSVGRGASGPYEQYF | TGTGCCAGCAGCGTCGGGAGGGGGGCTAGCGGCCCCTACGAGCAGTACTTC